These 16 T cell receptor beta chains originate from one sample sequenced in a study of post-analysis software for immune sequencing data. No antigen has been identified for these receptors. Unique molecular identifiers had been added to the TCR beta cDNA libraries. Each CDR3 protein is one row after TCRdb ran MiXCR on the PCR reads. The sample has hundreds of thousands of distinct CDR3 sequences, around 50% seen once. Study-level findings and limits: Roughly 5 TRBV segments, TRBV5-6, TRBV5-1 and TRBV20-1 among them, were found more frequent in patients than controls.

Sequenced input: blood. The receptors here all came from a girl aged 10 to 17 with multiple sclerosis.

A few counts support this clonotype. The genes are TRBV7-3 and TRBJ2-3; 14 bases agree with TRBD2. This CDR3 is 17 amino acids long. CDR1 SGHTA and CDR2 FQGTGA come from the germline V gene. The V and J ends lost 0 bases and 1 base, in that order; junction bases with no gene match: 0. The CDR3 DNA reads TGTGCCAGCAGCTTAACGGGACTAGCGGGAGGCACAGATACGCAGTATTTT. Amino acids: CASSLTGLAGGTDTQYF.

A few counts support this clonotype. The chain uses TRBV20-1 and TRBJ2-5; 8 bases are shared with TRBD2. The J call may be faulty, since TRBJ2-7 better matches the DNA end. The CDR3 loop spans 13 amino acids. Germline assignment: CDR1 DFQATT and CDR2 SNEGSKA (reference sequence). The CDR3 DNA reads TGCAGTGCGACCGGGAGCGGGGGCTACGAGCAGTACTTC. Translated: CSATGSGGYEQYF.

The chain links TRBV20-1 to TRBJ2-5; D gene ambiguous. The CDR3 has 12 amino acids. V lost 4 bases and J lost 2, with 8 bases in between. The germline gives CDR1 DFQATT, CDR2 SNEGSKA (reference sequence). The CDR3 nucleotides are TGCAGTGCTAAGGGCTGGCAAGAGACCCAGTACTTC. Residues: CSAKGWQETQYF.

The rearrangement uses TRBV20-1 and TRBJ2-2, with a tentative D call TRBD1 (6 bases). The germline CDR1 and CDR2 sequences are DFQATT and SNEGSKA (reference sequence). Trimming took 5 bases from V and 5 from J, leaving 9 bases between them. This CDR3 contains 12 residues. The CDR3 nucleotides are TGCAGTGCTTGGGGGACAACCGGGGAGCTGTTTTTT. Protein product: CSAWGTTGELFF.

The genes are TRBV7-7 and TRBJ2-7; either TRBD1 or TRBD2 may fit D (5 bases each). Trimming cost V 1 base and J 3 bases, with 10 bases left between them. CDR1 and CDR2 (germline): SSHAT, FNYEAQ (reference sequence). The length of the CDR3 is 14 residues. In DNA form, the CDR3 reads TGTGCCAGCAGCTTAGATGGGGGTAACTACGAGCAGTACTTC. Translating gives CASSLDGGNYEQYF.

The chain recombines TRBV12-3 or TRBV12-4 with TRBJ2-7, with a tentative D call TRBD2 (7 bases). This CDR3 region has 14 residues. V gave up 5 bases and J gave up 5 bases, with 16 bases separating them. For the CDR3, the DNA is TGTGCCAGCAGTCATGGGGGGGGCAGGCACGAGCAGTACTTC. Protein product: CASSHGGGRHEQYF.

The V gene is TRBV27, the J gene TRBJ2-7, with a tentative D call TRBD2 (6 bases). This CDR3 has 14 residues. In germline, CDR1 is MNHEY, CDR2 SMNVEV (reference sequence). V lost 5 bases and J 0 bases, leaving 11 bases between the germline ends. The CDR3 here is CASSPAGSSYEQYF. CDR3 nucleotides: TGTGCCAGCAGTCCAGCCGGGAGCTCCTACGAGCAGTACTTC.

This clonotype has only a few counts. The V call is TRBV7-2, the J call TRBJ2-1; D unclear. In germline, CDR1 is SGHTA, CDR2 FQGNSA. CDR3 length equals 14 residues. V was pared by 1 base and J by 4 bases, with 8 bases between. Written as DNA, the CDR3 is TGTGCCAGCAGCTTAGTCGAGGAATACAATGAGCAGTTCTTC. This translates into CASSLVEEYNEQFF.

This clonotype was seen only a few times. The chain employs TRBV7-9 and TRBJ2-7; 9 nucleotides match TRBD2. The end of the DNA fits TRBJ2-5 better, so the J call may be wrong. This CDR3 has 15 amino acids. Per germline, CDR1 SEHNR and CDR2 FQNEAQ (reference sequence). CDR3 DNA: TGTGCCAGCAGCACCTCAGCGGGAGGTCAAGAGACCCAGTACTTC. Its translation is CASSTSAGGQETQYF.

The V gene is TRBV29-1, the J gene TRBJ2-1; 13 nucleotides align to TRBD2. This CDR3 contains 15 residues. Trimming took 5 bases from V and 2 from J; bases not matched to a gene: 3. Germline V gene lookup returns CDR1 SQVTM and CDR2 ANQGSEA. CDR3 sequence reads: CSVKLAGGPYNEQFF. In DNA form, the CDR3 reads TGCAGCGTTAAACTAGCGGGAGGGCCCTACAATGAGCAGTTCTTC.

J is TRBJ2-1 and V is TRBV10-3, with TRBD2 identical over 15 bases. Looked up from germline, CDR1 is ENHRY and CDR2 is SYGVKD. V lost 4 bases and J lost 8; bases outside the gene matches: 6. The CDR3 length is 16 residues. CDR3 nucleotide sequence: TGTGCCATCAGTGGGACTAGCGGGAGGGAATCAGATGAGCAGTTCTTC. Translating gives CAISGTSGRESDEQFF.

The rearrangement joins TRBV5-1 to TRBJ2-1, with D unclear. The germline V and J ends were trimmed by 3 bases and 5 bases, with 12 bases remaining between them. CDR1 and CDR2 from the germline V gene are SGHRS and YFSETQ. This CDR3 comprises 14 residues. In nucleotides, the CDR3 is TGCGCCAGCAGCTCCGCCGTTGGAAACAATGAGCAGTTCTTC. Its translation: CASSSAVGNNEQFF.

The rearrangement uses TRBV29-1 and TRBJ2-1; D perhaps matches TRBD2 (6 bases). CDR3 length: 13 residues. V was cut by 5 bases and J by 3 bases, with 11 bases left in between. The V gene's germline CDR1 is SQVTM and CDR2 ANQGSEA. This CDR3 is CSVSGEVYNEQFF. DNA for the CDR3: TGCAGCGTTTCGGGGGAGGTCTACAATGAGCAGTTCTTC.

The chain recombines TRBV5-1 with TRBJ2-7; maybe TRBD2 (6 bases). Trimming pared 0 bases from V and 8 bases from J, leaving 9 bases between. Germline V gene sequence: CDR1 SGHRS, CDR2 YFSETQ. The CDR3 sequence is 12 residues long. The CDR3 DNA follows: TGCGCCAGCAGCTTGGCGCGGGAACAGCAGTACTTC. This codes for CASSLAREQQYF.

The chain links TRBV10-3 to TRBJ2-3; D may be TRBD1 (6 bases). Germline V CDR1 and CDR2: ENHRY, SYGVKD. Between the trimmed V and J ends, which lost 4 bases and 0 bases, there was a span of 11 bases. The CDR3 has 15 amino acids. CDR3 coding DNA: TGTGCCATCAGTGTGATGACAGGCAGCACAGATACGCAGTATTTT. Its translation is CAISVMTGSTDTQYF.

The chain has TRBV20-1 and TRBJ1-5; possibly TRBD1 for D (6 bases). The CDR3 has 15 amino acids. Germline CDR1 DFQATT, CDR2 SNEGSKA (reference sequence). V lost 1 base and J lost 4, with 14 bases in between. CDR3 DNA: TGCAGTGCTAGAGGGGCACAGGGAGGGAATCAGCCCCAGCATTTT. This codes for CSARGAQGGNQPQHF.